This T cell receptor beta chain stems from a study of early stage breast cancer tumors (dated by TCRdb to between 2016 and 2019). Some background on the complete study: Of the approximately 15 invasive breast tumors, approximately 11 were found to be estrogen receptor-positive, progesterone receptor-positive and HER2-negative. Across all samples, more than 2.5 million templates representing about 1 million unique clonotypes were detected. About 65% of the 12 ER+/PR+/HER2- tumors were invasive ductal carcinomas, while the other four were invasive lobular carcinomas. On average, each sample had 8.5 to 10-fold read coverage.

The CDR3 sequence holds 14 residues, the cysteine and phenylalanine included. Only CDR3 DNA is held: 42 bases, read in frame from base 1. The germline V gene (reference sequence) provides CDR1 LNHDA and CDR2 SQIVND. Relative to germline, V is 5 bases shorter and J is 1 base shorter, with 11 bases between their ends. Two independent genomic DNA replicates were amplified for each sample, with around 0.5 ug used for blood and around 1.5 ug for tumor or normal breast. Following the manufacturer's instructions, the ImmunoSeq Intro kit was used to carry out TCRB sequencing on genomic DNA. The multiplex PCR ran for around 30 cycles using proprietary primers and spike-in control sequences for absolute quantification. Single-end 150-bp reads were used to sequence an 87-bp fragment covering the CDR3 and the flanking V and J genes. Seven samples, with two replicates for each sample, were multiplexed per lane of an Illumina MiSeq using version 3.0 chemistry. In the source study's methods: Raw data were processed with the vendor's proprietary pipeline, and both replicates were merged into a single result per sample. Clonotypes were defined as productive rearrangements sharing the V-gene family, CDR3 amino acid sequence and J-gene segment. Clonality was calculated as 1 minus the normalized Shannon entropy (Pielou evenness) of TCRB abundances. To estimate T cell density, the total number of templates was divided by the number of input cells, which was inferred from the amount of DNA input. Recon was used with default parameters to estimate total repertoire diversity and clonality. A clonotype was considered tumor-enriched if its abundance in tumor exceeded 0.1% and was at least 32-fold higher than its abundance in normal breast. Entries here come from immuneACCESS through TCRdb and include only in-frame sequences with V and J called. Some clones fail to appear in such tables; in the studies checked, an unresolved V gene covers under half of the shortfall, and the cause of the remainder is unknown. V, J and clone size are those of that table, while D and trimming were read from the DNA. The sample table lists about 72,000 clones, roughly three quarters of them with a count of one. 3% to 4.5% of the sample goes to the ten largest clones.

Details on this clone: Its antigen has not been determined. It has no much larger one-base neighbor in the sample; base qualities were not kept.

Beyond this particular receptor, the publication reports: Repertoires from blood and normal breast were more alike than repertoires from blood and tumor, and in about 85% of the 16 patients, comparing each tissue with blood separated tumor from normal. Bulk genomic DNA sequencing of unsorted cells missed chain pairing and functional markers such as CD4, CD8 and FOXP3. Approximately 2.5-fold higher T cell density and higher clonality were observed in tumors than in adjacent normal breast tissue. The small cohort size prevented analysis by tumor subtype. Enriched TCRB sequences shared across patients were mostly commonly generated sequences, unlikely to play an important role in the tumor microenvironment.

The study profiled bulk TCR beta-chain repertoires in matched peripheral blood, tumor and adjacent normal breast tissue taken from over 15 patients with early-stage breast cancer. Before surgery, about 5-10 mL of whole blood was collected in EDTA tubes and processed within 2 hours. Peripheral blood mononuclear cells were isolated by Ficoll-Paque centrifugation in SepMate-50 tubes. PBMCs were cryopreserved in aliquots of roughly 2 to 4.5 million cells in approximately 90% FBS with roughly 10% DMSO and kept in liquid nitrogen. Genomic DNA was extracted with the Qiagen AllPrep DNA/RNA Mini kit. Sequencing was carried out using blood. This clonotype originated in a person in their sixties with breast cancer. The rearrangement joined TRBV19 to TRBJ1-2, with no confident D gene call. CDR3 region: CASSPEGGNYGYTF. The DNA sequence is as follows: TGTGCCAGTAGTCCTGAAGGAGGTAACTATGGCTACACCTTC.